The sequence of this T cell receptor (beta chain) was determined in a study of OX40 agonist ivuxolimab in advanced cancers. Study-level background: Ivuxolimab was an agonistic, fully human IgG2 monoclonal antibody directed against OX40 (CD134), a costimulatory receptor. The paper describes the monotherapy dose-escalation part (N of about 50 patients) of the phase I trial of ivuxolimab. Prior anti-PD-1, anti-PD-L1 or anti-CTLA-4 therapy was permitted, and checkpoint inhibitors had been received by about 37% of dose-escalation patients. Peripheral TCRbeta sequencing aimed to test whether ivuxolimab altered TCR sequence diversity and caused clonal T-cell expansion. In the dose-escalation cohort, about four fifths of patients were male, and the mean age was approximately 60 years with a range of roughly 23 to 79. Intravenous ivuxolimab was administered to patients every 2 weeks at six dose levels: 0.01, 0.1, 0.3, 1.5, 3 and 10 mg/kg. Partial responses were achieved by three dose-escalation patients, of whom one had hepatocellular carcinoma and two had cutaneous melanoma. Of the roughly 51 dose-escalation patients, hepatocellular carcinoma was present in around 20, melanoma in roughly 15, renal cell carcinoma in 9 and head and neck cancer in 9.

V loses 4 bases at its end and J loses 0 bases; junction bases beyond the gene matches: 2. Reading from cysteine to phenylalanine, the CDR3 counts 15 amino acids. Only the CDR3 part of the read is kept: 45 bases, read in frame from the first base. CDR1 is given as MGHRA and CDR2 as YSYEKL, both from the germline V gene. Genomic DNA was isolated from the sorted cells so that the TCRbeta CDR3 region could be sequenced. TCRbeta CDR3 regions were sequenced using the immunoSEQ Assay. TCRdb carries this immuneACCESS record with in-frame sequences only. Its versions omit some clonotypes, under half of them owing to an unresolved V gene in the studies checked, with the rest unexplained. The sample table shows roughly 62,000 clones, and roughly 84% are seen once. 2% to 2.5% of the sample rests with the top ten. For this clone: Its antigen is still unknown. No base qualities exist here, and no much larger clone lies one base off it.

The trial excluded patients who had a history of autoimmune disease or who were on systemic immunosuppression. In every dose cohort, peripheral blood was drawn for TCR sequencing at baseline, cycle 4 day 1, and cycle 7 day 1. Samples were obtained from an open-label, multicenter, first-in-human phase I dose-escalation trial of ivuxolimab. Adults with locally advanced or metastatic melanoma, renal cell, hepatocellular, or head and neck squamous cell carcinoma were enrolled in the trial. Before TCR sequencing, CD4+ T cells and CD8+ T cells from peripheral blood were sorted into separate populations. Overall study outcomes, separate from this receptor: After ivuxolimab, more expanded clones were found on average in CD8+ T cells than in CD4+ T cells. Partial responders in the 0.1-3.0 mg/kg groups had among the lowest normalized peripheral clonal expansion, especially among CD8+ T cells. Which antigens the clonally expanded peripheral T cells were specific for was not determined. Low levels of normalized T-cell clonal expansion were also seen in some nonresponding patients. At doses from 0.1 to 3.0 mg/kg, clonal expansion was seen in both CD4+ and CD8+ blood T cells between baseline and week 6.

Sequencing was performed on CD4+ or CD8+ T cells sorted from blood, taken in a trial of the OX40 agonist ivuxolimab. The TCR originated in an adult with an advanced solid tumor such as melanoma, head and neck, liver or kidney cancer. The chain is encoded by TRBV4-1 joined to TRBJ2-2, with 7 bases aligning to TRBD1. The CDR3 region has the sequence CASSLGTANTGELFF. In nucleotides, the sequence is TGCGCCAGCAGCCTCGGGACAGCGAACACCGGGGAGCTGTTTTTT.